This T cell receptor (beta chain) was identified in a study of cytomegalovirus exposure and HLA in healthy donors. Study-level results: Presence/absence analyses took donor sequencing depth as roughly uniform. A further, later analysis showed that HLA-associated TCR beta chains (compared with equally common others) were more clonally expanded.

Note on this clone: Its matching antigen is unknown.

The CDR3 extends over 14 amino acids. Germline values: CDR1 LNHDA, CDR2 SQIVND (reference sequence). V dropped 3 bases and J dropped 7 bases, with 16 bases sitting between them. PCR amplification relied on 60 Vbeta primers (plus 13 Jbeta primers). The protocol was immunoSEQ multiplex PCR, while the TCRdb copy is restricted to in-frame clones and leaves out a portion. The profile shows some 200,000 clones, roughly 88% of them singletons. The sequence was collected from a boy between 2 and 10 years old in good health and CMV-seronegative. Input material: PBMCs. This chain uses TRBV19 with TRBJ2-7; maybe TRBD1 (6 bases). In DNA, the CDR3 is TGTGCCAGTAGTATGGTGTTCGGGACACCGGAGCAGTACTTC. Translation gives CASSMVFGTPEQYF.